Shown below are 32 T cell receptor beta chains from a single sample sequenced in a study of PD-L1 blockade in urothelial cancer. Sequencing was performed with immunoSEQ multiplex PCR; in TCRdb, only in-frame clones are kept and a portion is missing. The sample has just under 30,000 clones, around 87% seen once. The sample in question was PBMCs, obtained around atezolizumab (anti-PD-L1) treatment. The receptors stem from a middle-aged man with urothelial cancer.

V is TRBV2 and J is TRBJ1-3; D might be TRBD1 (6 bases). The germline gives CDR1 SNHLY, CDR2 FYNNEI. The CDR3 spans 14 residues. V was trimmed by 8 bases and J by 2 bases, leaving 13 bases between them. CDR3 protein: CASVQGRTGNTIYF. DNA of the CDR3: TGTGCCAGCGTACAGGGTAGGACTGGAAACACCATATATTTT.

The rearrangement links TRBV27 to TRBJ2-1, with 12 positions matching TRBD2. Losses at the gene ends were 4 bases for V and 3 bases for J; bases not matched to a gene: 7. The CDR3 length is 17 residues. Germline assignment: CDR1 MNHEY and CDR2 SMNVEV (reference sequence). CDR3 amino acids: CASSSPGLAGFYNEQFF. CDR3 nucleotides: TGTGCCAGCAGTTCCCCTGGACTAGCGGGGTTCTACAATGAGCAGTTCTTC.

The chain is built from TRBV6-5 and TRBJ1-1, with D uncertain. CDR3 length equals 14 residues. V was shortened by 0 bases and J by 4 bases, with 9 bases between the two germline ends. Germline V lookup: CDR1 MNHEY, CDR2 SVGAGI. CDR3 residues: CASSYSAPGTEAFF. The CDR3 coding sequence is TGTGCCAGCAGTTACTCGGCCCCTGGCACTGAAGCTTTCTTT.

This clone was seen just once. This rearrangement joins TRBV12-2 to TRBJ1-1. TRBV12-2 is recorded as a pseudogene. The CDR3 has 15 residues. In DNA, the CDR3 is TGTGCAAGTCGCTTAGAACGGGGGGGGAACACTGAAGCTTTCTTT. Residues: CASRLERGGNTEAFF.

This rearrangement joins TRBV10-3 to TRBJ2-1; 10 bases line up with TRBD2. The CDR3 is 17 amino acids. CDR1 ENHRY and CDR2 SYGVKD come from the germline V gene. V lost 8 bases to trimming and J lost 4 bases; unmatched junction nucleotides: 14. The CDR3 sequence: CAISYSGAGGIYNEQFF. CDR3 in DNA: TGTGCCATCTCGTACTCCGGAGCGGGAGGGATTTACAATGAGCAGTTCTTC.

The rearrangement joins TRBV27 to TRBJ2-7; D perhaps matches TRBD2 (6 bases). This CDR3 is 15 amino acids long. The ends were cut back, 4 bases at V and 4 bases at J, with 17 bases in the middle. Germline loops: CDR1 MNHEY, CDR2 SMNVEV (reference sequence). The CDR3 protein is CASSSLPGVGYEQYF. The CDR3 nucleotides are TGTGCCAGCAGTTCTCTTCCGGGGGTTGGTTACGAGCAGTACTTC.

The chain combines TRBV19 with TRBJ2-3, with 11 bases identical to TRBD2. V was pared by 5 bases and J by 9 bases, with 4 bases of the junction left unmatched. Germline CDR1 reads LNHDA; CDR2 reads SQIVND (reference sequence). The CDR3 consists of 13 residues. CDR3 loop: CASSFRTSGTQYF. Written as DNA, the CDR3 is TGTGCCAGTAGTTTTCGGACTAGCGGGACGCAGTATTTT.

V is TRBV6-5 and J is TRBJ2-7; TRBD2 aligns across 11 bases. J lost 7 bases, V lost 6 bases, and 8 bases had no gene match. Looked up from germline, CDR1 is MNHEY and CDR2 is SVGAGI. The CDR3 is 14 amino acids. The CDR3 DNA reads as TGTGCCAGCAGCAGGACTAGCGGGCGTCAGGAGCAGTACTTC. Translating it yields CASSRTSGRQEQYF.

Only a few counts were recorded for this clone. The V call is TRBV2, the J call TRBJ1-2; a possible D gene is TRBD1 (6 bases). The CDR3 spans 13 residues. Germline V gene sequence: CDR1 SNHLY, CDR2 FYNNEI. Trimming shortened V by 6 bases and J by 4 bases, and 12 bases separated the two germline ends. Written as DNA, the CDR3 is TGTGCCAGCAGCGAGGACAGCCTCTATGGCTACACCTTC. As protein: CASSEDSLYGYTF.

V gene TRBV5-1 combines with J gene TRBJ2-3; TRBD2 might be the D (5 bases). The V end was cut by 3 bases, the J end by 1 base, with 9 bases between. CDR3 length: 14 amino acids. The germline gives CDR1 SGHRS, CDR2 YFSETQ. The CDR3 is CASSSGLGTDTQYF. DNA of the CDR3: TGCGCCAGCAGCTCCGGACTCGGCACAGATACGCAGTATTTT.

The chain employs TRBV11-2 and TRBJ2-7, with 7 bases matching TRBD2. The CDR3 runs to 14 residues. The V segment lost 11 bases and the J segment 3 bases; nucleotides outside the gene matches: 13. Germline CDR1 is SGHAT and CDR2 is FQNNGV. The CDR3 DNA sequence: TGTGCCGTAGAGCGGGGTTTTCCAAACTACGAGCAGTACTTC. It codes for CAVERGFPNYEQYF.

This chain links TRBV2 with TRBJ2-1; 7 bases are a match to TRBD2. Germline CDR1 is SNHLY and CDR2 is FYNNEI. The CDR3 is made up of 15 amino acids. Losses at the gene ends were 7 bases for V and 8 bases for J; bases not matched to a gene: 14. The CDR3 DNA sequence: TGTGCCAGCACCCCCTCGGGAGGCCCCGGGTATGAGCAGTTCTTC. Its protein is CASTPSGGPGYEQFF.

V gene TRBV13 combines with J gene TRBJ1-1, with D perhaps TRBD1 (5 bases). Germline V gives CDR1 PRHDT, CDR2 FYEKMQ (reference sequence). V was clipped by 2 bases and J by 1 base, with 5 bases between them. The CDR3 extends over 13 amino acids. The CDR3 sequence is CASSLQGNTEAFF. The CDR3 DNA sequence: TGTGCCAGCAGCTTACAGGGGAACACTGAAGCTTTCTTT.

The rearrangement links TRBV29-1 to TRBJ2-1; 10 bases match TRBD2. V was pared by 4 bases and J by 7 bases, with 4 bases of the junction left unmatched. The germline V gene encodes CDR1 SQVTM and CDR2 ANQGSEA. This CDR3 is built from 13 residues. The CDR3 protein is CSVVAGGRNEQFF. CDR3 sequence (DNA): TGCAGCGTTGTAGCGGGAGGTCGGAATGAGCAGTTCTTC.

This sequence joins TRBV19 and TRBJ2-1, with TRBD2 identical over 10 bases. Per germline, CDR1 LNHDA and CDR2 SQIVND (reference sequence). Trimming cost V 7 bases and J 6 bases; bases outside gene matches: 6. This CDR3 comprises 14 residues. CDR3 nucleotide sequence: TGTGCCAGTACCCCACTAGCGGGAATCAATGAGCAGTTCTTC. Translated: CASTPLAGINEQFF.

The genes are TRBV25-1 and TRBJ1-4, with TRBD1 matching 7 bases. Germline V gives CDR1 MGHDK, CDR2 SYGVNS. This CDR3 is 16 amino acids long. Trimming at V came to 0 bases and at J to 4 bases, leaving 5 bases not matched to a gene. CDR3 bases: TGTGCCAGCAGTGAATATAGGGGGCAGGGTAATGAAAAACTGTTTTTT. It is translated as CASSEYRGQGNEKLFF.

The chain carries TRBV28 and TRBJ1-2, with a possible D match to TRBD1 (6 bases). The CDR3 has 12 amino acids. Trimming removed 7 bases from V and 4 bases from J, with 10 bases in between. The germline V gene encodes CDR1 MDHEN and CDR2 SYDVKM. CDR3 in amino acids: CASTHRAYGYTF. In DNA, the CDR3 is TGTGCCAGCACTCACAGGGCCTATGGCTACACCTTC.

The CDR3 here is CASSLEFGRGRETQYF. The CDR3 region has the DNA TGTGCCAGCAGTTTAGAGTTTGGCAGGGGGAGAGAGACCCAGTACTTC. This sequence joins TRBV27 and TRBJ2-5, with TRBD1 matching 7 bases. This CDR3 comprises 16 residues. After removal of 2 bases from V and 4 bases from J, the junction contained 10 bases not matched to a gene. The germline CDR1 and CDR2 sequences are MNHEY and SMNVEV (reference sequence).

The genes are TRBV11-2 and TRBJ1-5, with D hard to call. Germline values: CDR1 SGHAT, CDR2 FQNNGV. The CDR3 extends over 13 amino acids. The V end lost 2 bases, the J end lost 2 bases, and 4 bases lay between the germline ends. The CDR3, as DNA: TGTGCCAGCAGCTTAACTGGCAATCAGCCCCAGCATTTT. The encoded protein is CASSLTGNQPQHF.

The V call is TRBV12-5, the J call TRBJ2-5, with a tentative D call TRBD2 (6 bases). V was trimmed by 5 bases and J by 4 bases, leaving 11 bases between them. The CDR3 is 13 residues long. CDR1 and CDR2 from the germline V gene are LGHNT and FRNRAP. CDR3 coding DNA: TGTGCTAGTGGTCCCCCCGGGAGAGAGACCCAGTACTTC. Translated, it gives CASGPPGRETQYF.

The chain carries TRBV12-5 and TRBJ1-1, with 10 positions matching TRBD1. Germline CDR1 reads LGHNT; CDR2 reads FRNRAP. Germline trimming cut 7 bases from V and 4 bases from J; bases unmatched to any gene: 12. This CDR3 has 16 residues. CDR3 sequence: CASAPPTGGPPTEAFF. CDR3 sequence (DNA): TGTGCTAGTGCCCCTCCGACAGGGGGCCCACCCACTGAAGCTTTCTTT.

The chain carries TRBV4-1 and TRBJ2-3; D ambiguous. This CDR3 comprises 13 residues. The V end was cut by 1 base, the J end by 6 bases, with 8 bases between. Germline assignment: CDR1 MGHRA and CDR2 YSYEKL. The CDR3 bases are TGCGCCAGCAGCCAAGCTACTTTTGATACGCAGTATTTT. It yields the protein CASSQATFDTQYF.

The V call is TRBV28, the J call TRBJ2-4, with D maybe TRBD1 (6 bases). The germline V and J ends were trimmed by 5 bases and 11 bases, with 19 bases remaining between them. Germline V gene sequence: CDR1 MDHEN, CDR2 SYDVKM. This CDR3 spans 14 amino acids. CDR3 sequence: CASSPSIQGILQYF. The CDR3 nucleotides read TGTGCCAGCAGTCCATCAATACAGGGTATACTTCAGTACTTC.

This clone was counted once. The rearrangement joins TRBV7-2 to TRBJ2-7; 7 positions match TRBD1. CDR1 is SGHTA, CDR2 FQGNSA, per germline. CDR3 size: 14 residues. J lost 4 bases, V lost 4 bases, and 7 bases had no gene match. CDR3 region: CASSSRTGEYEQYF. The CDR3 DNA reads as TGTGCCAGCAGCTCTCGTACAGGGGAGTACGAGCAGTACTTC.

V gene TRBV14 combines with J gene TRBJ2-5, with D possibly matching TRBD2 (5 bases). Germline V lookup: CDR1 SGHDN, CDR2 FVKESK. The CDR3 extends over 14 amino acids. Trimming left V 5 bases short and J 5 bases short, with 15 bases between. DNA for the CDR3: TGTGCCAGCAGCGGGTGGGAGTCTTGGGAGACCCAGTACTTC. This sequence encodes CASSGWESWETQYF.

The chain recombines TRBV7-8 with TRBJ2-3, with a possible D match to TRBD1 (6 bases). Germline values: CDR1 SGHVS, CDR2 FQNEAQ. The CDR3 sequence is 15 residues long. V dropped 5 bases and J dropped 1 base, with 13 bases sitting between them. The CDR3 nucleotides are TGTGCCAGCAGCCCTGGGACACCTCGCACAGATACGCAGTATTTT. It yields the protein CASSPGTPRTDTQYF. Full variable domain (rest looked up from reference TRBV7-8 and TRBJ2-3): GAGVSQSPRYKVAKRGQDVALRCDPISGHVSLFWYQQALGQGPEFLTYFQNEAQLDKSGLPSDRFFAERPEGSVSTLKIQRTQQEDSAVYLCASSPGTPRTDTQYFGPGTRLTVL.

This chain uses TRBV2 with TRBJ2-1; possibly TRBD2 for D (5 bases). CDR1 and CDR2 from the germline V gene are SNHLY and FYNNEI. Trimming removed 6 bases from V and 3 bases from J, with 6 bases in between. This CDR3 is 12 amino acids long. The CDR3 DNA is TGTGCCAGCAGCGGGGACTACAATGAGCAGTTCTTC. It translates to CASSGDYNEQFF. The full variable domain, its missing parts supplied by reference TRBV2 and TRBJ2-1, is EPEVTQTPSHQVTQMGQEVILRCVPISNHLYFYWYRQILGQKVEFLVSFYNNEISEKSEIFDDQFSVERPDGSNFTLKIRSTKLEDSAMYFCASSGDYNEQFFGPGTRLTVL.

The CDR3 loop reads CASSPPGVGTDTQYF. CDR3 bases: TGTGCCAGCAGTCCCCCCGGGGTCGGCACAGATACGCAGTATTTT. The chain uses TRBV2 and TRBJ2-3, with D possibly being TRBD2 (5 bases). V shed 5 bases and J shed 1 base, with 13 bases lying between them. Germline V gene lookup returns CDR1 SNHLY and CDR2 FYNNEI. This CDR3 is built from 15 residues.

The V call is TRBV7-2, the J call TRBJ2-7, with D possibly matching TRBD1 (6 bases). CDR3 length equals 15 residues. Trimming took 6 bases from V and 5 from J, leaving 20 bases between them. Germline lookup yields CDR1 SGHTA and CDR2 FQGNSA. This CDR3 reads CASSEPGQRYNEQYF. CDR3 DNA sequence: TGTGCCAGCAGTGAACCGGGACAACGGTATAACGAGCAGTACTTC. The full variable domain, completed using reference TRBV7-2 and TRBJ2-7, is GAGVSQSPSNKVTEKGKDVELRCDPISGHTALYWYRQSLGQGLEFLIYFQGNSAPDKSGLPSDRFSAERTGGSVSTLTIQRTQQEDSAVYLCASSEPGQRYNEQYFGPGTRLTVT.

V gene TRBV4-1 combines with J gene TRBJ2-7; 7 nucleotides agree with TRBD2. Looked up from germline, CDR1 is MGHRA and CDR2 is YSYEKL. The CDR3 length is 13 residues. V was pared by 4 bases and J by 7 bases, with 7 bases of the junction left unmatched. The CDR3 sequence: CASSREGTGEQYF. CDR3 DNA sequence: TGCGCCAGCAGCCGGGAGGGGACTGGGGAGCAGTACTTC.

The chain uses TRBV10-3 and TRBJ1-5; 7 nucleotides align to TRBD1. J lost 1 base, V lost 4 bases, and 1 base had no gene match. The CDR3 extends over 14 amino acids. Germline CDR1 reads ENHRY; CDR2 reads SYGVKD. CDR3 sequence reads: CAISATGSNQPQHF. The DNA of the CDR3 is TGTGCCATCAGTGCGACAGGGAGCAATCAGCCCCAGCATTTT.

V gene TRBV27 combines with J gene TRBJ2-2; D is possibly TRBD1 (5 bases). V lost 6 bases, J lost 7 bases, and 24 bases lay in between. The CDR3 totals 17 residues. Germline CDR1 reads MNHEY; CDR2 reads SMNVEV (reference sequence). Here the CDR3 DNA reads TGTGCCAGCAGACCCTTTGCGGCAGGGATTGACGGCGGGGAGCTGTTTTTT. Translation: CASRPFAAGIDGGELFF.